The clone carrying this T cell receptor (beta chain) has just one count. Its antigen remains unidentified. The V gene lost 2 bases and the J gene lost 1 base, with 9 bases spanning the gap. This CDR3 is 15 amino acids long. Germline V gives CDR1 MNHNS, CDR2 SASEGT. These data come from a study of cytomegalovirus exposure and HLA in healthy donors. Looking at the study overall: T cells numbering 150 million to 200 million yielded more than 95 million unique TCR beta sequences in an earlier analysis. Study-level findings and limits: For most TCR sequences rarity was the rule, although some public TCRs occurred in many donors. Links to common viral pathogens appeared, in a later analysis, for several of the most significant clusters. A classifier reportedly called cytomegalovirus status with high sensitivity and specificity.

The study ran its PCR with 60 Vbeta and 13 Jbeta primers. Profiling relied on immunoSEQ multiplex PCR, and the TCRdb table lists in-frame clones only, not all of them. The sample includes about 120,000 clones, 80% to 85% of them seen just once. Sequencing was done on a sample of PBMCs. This receptor was identified in a man aged 25 to 40 in good health and CMV-seronegative. The chain links TRBV6-1 to TRBJ2-1; TRBD2 is a possible D gene (5 bases). CDR3 nucleotides: TGTGCCAGCAGTGAAAGGTCGGGATCCTACAATGAGCAGTTCTTC. Translating it yields CASSERSGSYNEQFF.